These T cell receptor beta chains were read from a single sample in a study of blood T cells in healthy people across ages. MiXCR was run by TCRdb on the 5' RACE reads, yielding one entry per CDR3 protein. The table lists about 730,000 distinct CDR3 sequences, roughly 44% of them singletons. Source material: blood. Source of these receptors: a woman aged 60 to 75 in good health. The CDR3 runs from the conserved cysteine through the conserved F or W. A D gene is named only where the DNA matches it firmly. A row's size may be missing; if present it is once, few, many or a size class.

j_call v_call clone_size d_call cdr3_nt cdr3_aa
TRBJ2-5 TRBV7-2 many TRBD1 TGTGCCAGCAGCTCTCTACTCAACAGGGGAGAGACCCAGTACTTC CASSSLLNRGETQYF
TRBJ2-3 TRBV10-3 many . TGTGCCTCTAGGGCGTCAGGGGGCACAGATACGCAGTATTTT CASRASGGTDTQYF
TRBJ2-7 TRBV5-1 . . TGCGCCAGCAGCTTAGAGGGTGTGAGTGACAGCGACGAGCAGTACTTC CASSLEGVSDSDEQYF
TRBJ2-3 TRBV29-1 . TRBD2 TGCAGCGTTTCGGGACTAGCGACAGATACGCAGTATTTT CSVSGLATDTQYF
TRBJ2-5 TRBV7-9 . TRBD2 TGTGCCAGCAGCTTTAGCGGGAGTTGGGTACCCGTAGTCCAAGAGACCCAGTACTTC CASSFSGSWVPVVQETQYF
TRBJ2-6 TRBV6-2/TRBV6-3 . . TGTGCCAGCACCGCCACAGGGTCTGGGGCCAACGTCCTGACTTTC CASTATGSGANVLTF
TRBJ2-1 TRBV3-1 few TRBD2 TGTGCCAGCAGCCAGACTAGCGGGTGGGGGAGTTTCTACAATGAGCAGTTCTTC CASSQTSGWGSFYNEQFF
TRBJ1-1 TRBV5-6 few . TGTGCCAGCAGCTTGACAAGCCAGGTCAACACTGAAGCTTTCTTT CASSLTSQVNTEAFF
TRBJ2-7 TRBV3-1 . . TGTGCCAGCAGCCAGGGTAGCTTCACCTACGAGCAGTACTTC CASSQGSFTYEQYF
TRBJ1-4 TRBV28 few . TGTGCCAGCAGTTTATCTGTGGGGGCGCACAATGAAAAACTGTTTTTT CASSLSVGAHNEKLFF
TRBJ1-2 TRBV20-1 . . TGCAGTGCTAGAGATTCACGGAGCTATGGCTACACCTTC CSARDSRSYGYTF
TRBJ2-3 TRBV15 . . TGTGCCACCAGGTGGGGAGCGGGCAGCACAGATACGCAGTATTTT CATRWGAGSTDTQYF
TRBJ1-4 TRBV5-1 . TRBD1 TGCGCCAGCAGCTTGATTTCCGATCCGGACAGGGACTTAGGAACTAATGAAAAACTGTTTTTT CASSLISDPDRDLGTNEKLFF
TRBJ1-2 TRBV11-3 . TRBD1 TGTGCCAGCGTCTGCGTCTATGGGGGGGAGCAGGGGGCTGGCGGCTACACCTTC CASVCVYGGEQGAGGYTF
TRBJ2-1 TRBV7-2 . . TGTGCCAGCAGCCCCTCTATGGGGGAAGTCAATGAGCAGTTCTTC CASSPSMGEVNEQFF
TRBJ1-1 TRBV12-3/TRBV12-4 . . TGTGCCAGCAGTTTGTTGGAAGGGAACACTGAAGCTTTCTTT CASSLLEGNTEAFF
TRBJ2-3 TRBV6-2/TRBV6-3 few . TGTGCCAGCAAAACATGGGCAGCCGCACATAGCACAGATACGCAGTATTTT CASKTWAAAHSTDTQYF
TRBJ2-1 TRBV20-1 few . TGCAGTGCTAGAAAGGACCGGAGCTCCTACAATGAGCAGTTCTTC CSARKDRSSYNEQFF
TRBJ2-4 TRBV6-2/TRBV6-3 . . TGTGCCAGCAGTTACGGGGAGTTAAAAAGAGCCAAAAACATTCAGTACTTC CASSYGELKRAKNIQYF
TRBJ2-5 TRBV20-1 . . TGCAGTGCGGAACTCCGGAACCAAGAGACCCAGTACTTC CSAELRNQETQYF
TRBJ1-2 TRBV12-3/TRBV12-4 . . TGTGCCAGCAGTTTACAGGGGCGACTCTATGGCTACACCTTC CASSLQGRLYGYTF
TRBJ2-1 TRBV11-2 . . TGTGCCAGCAGCTTAGATCGAGTAGCCGCCAATGAGCAGTTCTTC CASSLDRVAANEQFF